This T cell receptor beta chain was profiled in a study of beta chain features in type 1 diabetes. Whole-study results and caveats: HLA influence on TCRB rearrangement stayed unresolved here. Type 1 diabetes patients showed fewer insertions and more deletions at VDJ junctions. Significant though moderate, a shortening of TCRB CDR3s appeared in all four CD4+ subsets of Type 1 diabetes patients.

Via the markers CD45RO/CCR7/CD25/CD127/CD95/CD27, stem cell-like memory, regulatory, central memory and naive CD4+ cells were sorted. As every portion of the isolated RNA was reverse transcribed, the sequencing read expressed TCRB transcripts. Repertoires were generated with immunoSEQ multiplex PCR, while TCRdb's copy carries only in-frame clones and drops some. The table records 550,000 to 850,000 clones, 10% to 15% of them present only once. Germline V lookup: CDR1 SGHDN, CDR2 FVKESK. The CDR3 contains 11 residues. The germline V and J ends were trimmed by 5 bases and 2 bases, with 2 bases remaining between them. On this clone: Its target is unknown.

This clonotype was obtained from a man between 18 and 35 years old with type 1 diabetes. The sequencing sample was made of naive CD4+ T cells from blood. The genes are TRBV14 and TRBJ2-3; D gene uncertain. The DNA for the CDR3 is TGTGCCAGCAGCAACACAGATACGCAGTATTTT. It codes for CASSNTDTQYF.